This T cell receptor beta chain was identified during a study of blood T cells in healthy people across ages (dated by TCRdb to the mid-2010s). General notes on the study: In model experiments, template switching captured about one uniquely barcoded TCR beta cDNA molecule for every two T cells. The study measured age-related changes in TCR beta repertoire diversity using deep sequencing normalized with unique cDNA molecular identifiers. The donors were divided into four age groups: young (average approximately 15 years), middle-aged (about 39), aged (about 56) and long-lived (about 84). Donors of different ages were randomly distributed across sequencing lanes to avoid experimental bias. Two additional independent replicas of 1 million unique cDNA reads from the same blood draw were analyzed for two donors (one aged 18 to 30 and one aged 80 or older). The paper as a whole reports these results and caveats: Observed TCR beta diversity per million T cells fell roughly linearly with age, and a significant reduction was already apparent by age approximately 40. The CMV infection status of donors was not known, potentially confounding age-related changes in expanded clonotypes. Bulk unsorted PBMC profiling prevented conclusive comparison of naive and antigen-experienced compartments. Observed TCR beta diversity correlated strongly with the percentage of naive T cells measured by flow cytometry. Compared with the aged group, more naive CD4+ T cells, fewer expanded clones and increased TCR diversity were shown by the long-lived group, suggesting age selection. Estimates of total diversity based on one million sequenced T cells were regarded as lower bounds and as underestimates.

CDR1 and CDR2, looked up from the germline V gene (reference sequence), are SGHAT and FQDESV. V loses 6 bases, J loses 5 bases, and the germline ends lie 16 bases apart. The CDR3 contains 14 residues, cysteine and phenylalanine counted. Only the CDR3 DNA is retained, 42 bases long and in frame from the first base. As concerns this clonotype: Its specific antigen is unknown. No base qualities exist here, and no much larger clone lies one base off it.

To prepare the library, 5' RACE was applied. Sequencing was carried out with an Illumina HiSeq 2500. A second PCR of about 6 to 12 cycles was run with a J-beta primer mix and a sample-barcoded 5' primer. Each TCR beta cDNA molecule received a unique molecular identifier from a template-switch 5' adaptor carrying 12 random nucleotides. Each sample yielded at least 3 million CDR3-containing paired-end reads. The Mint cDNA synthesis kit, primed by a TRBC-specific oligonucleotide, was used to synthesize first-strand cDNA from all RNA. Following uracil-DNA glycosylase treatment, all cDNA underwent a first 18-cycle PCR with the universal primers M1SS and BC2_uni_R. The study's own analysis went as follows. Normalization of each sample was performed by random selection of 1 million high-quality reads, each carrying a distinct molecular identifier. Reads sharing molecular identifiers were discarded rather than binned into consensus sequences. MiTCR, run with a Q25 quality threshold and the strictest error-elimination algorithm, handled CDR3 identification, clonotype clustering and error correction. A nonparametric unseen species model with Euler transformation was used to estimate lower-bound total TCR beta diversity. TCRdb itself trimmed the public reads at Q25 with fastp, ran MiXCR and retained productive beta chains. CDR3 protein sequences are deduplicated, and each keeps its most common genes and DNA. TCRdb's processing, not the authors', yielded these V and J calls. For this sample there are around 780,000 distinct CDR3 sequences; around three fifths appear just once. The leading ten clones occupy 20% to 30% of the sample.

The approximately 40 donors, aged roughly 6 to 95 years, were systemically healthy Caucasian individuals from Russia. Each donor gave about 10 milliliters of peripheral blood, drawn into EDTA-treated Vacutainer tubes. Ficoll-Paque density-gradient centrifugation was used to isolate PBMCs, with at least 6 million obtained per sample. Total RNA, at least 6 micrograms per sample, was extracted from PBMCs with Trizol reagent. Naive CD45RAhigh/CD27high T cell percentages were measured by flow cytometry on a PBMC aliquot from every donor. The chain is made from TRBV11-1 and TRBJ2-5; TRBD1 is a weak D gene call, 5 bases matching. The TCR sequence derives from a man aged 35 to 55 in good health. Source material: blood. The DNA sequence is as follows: TGTGCCAGCAGTTCAAGGGGTTTGGAGGAGACCCAGTACTTC. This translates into CASSSRGLEETQYF.